This T cell receptor (beta chain) originates from a study of human CD8 memory T cell subsets. Scientists made TCR beta libraries using UMI-labeled 5' RACE. TCRdb re-called the 5' RACE reads and shows each CDR3 protein once, DNA omitted. The sample is made up of some 12,000 distinct CDR3 sequences, and the top ten hold over 7% of it. Duplicate vials holding 150,000 sorted CD8+ T cells per subset yielded the RNA. What was sequenced was CD8+ T cells from PBMCs. This TCR came from a human donor in good health.

This CDR3 is CASSYGTGQVYEQYF. The chain employs TRBV6-6 and TRBJ2-7; TCRdb picks TRBD1, but there is no DNA to check that call. Germline V gene data show CDR1 as MNHNY and CDR2 as SVGAGI (reference sequence). This CDR3 has 15 amino acids.